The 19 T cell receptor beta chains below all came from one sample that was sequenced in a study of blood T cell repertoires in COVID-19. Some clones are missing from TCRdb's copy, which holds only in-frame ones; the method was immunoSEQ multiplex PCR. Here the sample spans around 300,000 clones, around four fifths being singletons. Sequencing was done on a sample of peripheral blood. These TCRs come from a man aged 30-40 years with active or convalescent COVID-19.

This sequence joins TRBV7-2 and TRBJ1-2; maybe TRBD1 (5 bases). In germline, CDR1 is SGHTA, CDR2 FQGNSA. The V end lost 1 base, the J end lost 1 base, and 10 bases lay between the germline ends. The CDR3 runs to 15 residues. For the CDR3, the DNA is TGTGCCAGCAGCTTAGTCCAGGGAAGTAACTATGGCTACACCTTC. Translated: CASSLVQGSNYGYTF.

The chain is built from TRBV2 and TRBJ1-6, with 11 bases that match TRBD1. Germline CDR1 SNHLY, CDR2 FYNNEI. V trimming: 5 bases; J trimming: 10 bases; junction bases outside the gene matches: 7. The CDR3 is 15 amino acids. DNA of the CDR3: TGTGCCAGCAGTATCCGGACAGGGGGCAGATCACCCCTCCACTTT. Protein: CASSIRTGGRSPLHF.

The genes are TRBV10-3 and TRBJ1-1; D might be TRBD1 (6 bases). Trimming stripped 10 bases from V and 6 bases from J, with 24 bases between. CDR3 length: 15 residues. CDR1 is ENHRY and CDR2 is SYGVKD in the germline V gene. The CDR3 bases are TGTGCCAGCCTAGACACTCAGGGGCTGTTCGCTGAAGCTTTCTTT. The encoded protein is CASLDTQGLFAEAFF.

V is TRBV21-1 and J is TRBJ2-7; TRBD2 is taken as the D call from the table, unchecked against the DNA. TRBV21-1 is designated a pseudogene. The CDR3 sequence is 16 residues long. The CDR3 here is CASSKRRVSDAYEQYF. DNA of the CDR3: TGTGCCAGCAGCAAACGGCGGGTCTCGGACGCCTACGAGCAGTACTTC.

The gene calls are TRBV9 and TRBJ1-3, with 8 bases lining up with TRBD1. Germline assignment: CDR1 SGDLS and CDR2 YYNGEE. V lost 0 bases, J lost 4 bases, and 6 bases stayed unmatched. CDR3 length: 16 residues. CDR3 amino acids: CASSVAGGASGNTIYF. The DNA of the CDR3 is TGTGCCAGCAGCGTAGCAGGGGGCGCGTCCGGAAACACCATATATTTT.

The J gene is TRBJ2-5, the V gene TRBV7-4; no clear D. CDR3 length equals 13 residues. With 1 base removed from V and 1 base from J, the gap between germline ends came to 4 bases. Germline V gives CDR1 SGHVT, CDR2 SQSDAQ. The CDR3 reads CASSLGPQETQYF. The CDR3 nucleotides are TGTGCCAGCAGCTTAGGGCCCCAAGAGACCCAGTACTTC.

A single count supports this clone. The CDR3: CASSFPGGNTEAFF. The CDR3 region has the DNA TGTGCCAGCAGTTTCCCAGGGGGTAACACTGAAGCTTTCTTT. J is TRBJ1-1 and V is TRBV28, with 7 bases fitting TRBD1. The V gene end was trimmed by 3 bases and the J gene end by 2 bases; junction bases not matched to a gene: 3. CDR3 length: 14 residues. CDR1 MDHEN and CDR2 SYDVKM come from the germline V gene.

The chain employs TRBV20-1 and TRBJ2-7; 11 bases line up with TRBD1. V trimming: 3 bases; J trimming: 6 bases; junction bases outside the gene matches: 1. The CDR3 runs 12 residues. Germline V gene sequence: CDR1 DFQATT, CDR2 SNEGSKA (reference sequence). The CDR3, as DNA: TGCAGTGCTAGTGGGACAGGGGGCGAGCAGTACTTC. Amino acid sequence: CSASGTGGEQYF.

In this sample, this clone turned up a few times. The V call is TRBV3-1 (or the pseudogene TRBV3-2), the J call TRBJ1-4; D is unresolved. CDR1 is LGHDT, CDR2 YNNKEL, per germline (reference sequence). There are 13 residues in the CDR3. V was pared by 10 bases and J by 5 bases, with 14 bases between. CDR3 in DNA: TGTGCCATTGAGCCCGGGGTGAATGAAAAACTGTTTTTT. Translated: CAIEPGVNEKLFF.

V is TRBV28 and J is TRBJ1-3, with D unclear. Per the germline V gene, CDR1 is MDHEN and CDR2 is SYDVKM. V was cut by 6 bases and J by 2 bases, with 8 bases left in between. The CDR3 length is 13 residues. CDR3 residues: CASSRQAGNTIYF. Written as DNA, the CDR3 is TGTGCCAGCAGCCGTCAGGCTGGAAACACCATATATTTT.

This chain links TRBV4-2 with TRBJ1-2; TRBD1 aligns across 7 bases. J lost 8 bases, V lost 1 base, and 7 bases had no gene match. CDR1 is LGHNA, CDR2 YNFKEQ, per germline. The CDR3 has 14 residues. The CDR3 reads CASSQVLQGRGYTF. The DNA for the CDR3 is TGTGCCAGCAGCCAAGTTTTACAGGGGAGAGGCTACACCTTC.

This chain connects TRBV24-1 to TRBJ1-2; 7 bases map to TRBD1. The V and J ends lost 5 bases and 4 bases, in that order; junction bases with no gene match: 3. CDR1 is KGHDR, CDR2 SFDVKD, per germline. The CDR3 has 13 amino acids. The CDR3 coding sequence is TGTGCCACCAGTGTGACAGGGACCTATGGCTACACCTTC. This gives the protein CATSVTGTYGYTF.

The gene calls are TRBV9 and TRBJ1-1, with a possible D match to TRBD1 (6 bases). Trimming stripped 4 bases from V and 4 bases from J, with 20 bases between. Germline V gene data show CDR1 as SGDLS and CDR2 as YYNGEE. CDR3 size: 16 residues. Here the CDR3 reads CASSPIDRWKTTEAFF. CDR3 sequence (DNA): TGTGCCAGCAGCCCTATTGACAGGTGGAAGACCACTGAAGCTTTCTTT.

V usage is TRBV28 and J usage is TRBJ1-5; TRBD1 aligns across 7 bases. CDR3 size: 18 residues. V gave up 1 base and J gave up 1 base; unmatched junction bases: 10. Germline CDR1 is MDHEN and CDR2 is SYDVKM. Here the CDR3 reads CASSLFQGVFESNQPQHF. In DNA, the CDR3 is TGTGCCAGCAGTTTATTTCAGGGGGTATTCGAAAGCAATCAGCCCCAGCATTTT.

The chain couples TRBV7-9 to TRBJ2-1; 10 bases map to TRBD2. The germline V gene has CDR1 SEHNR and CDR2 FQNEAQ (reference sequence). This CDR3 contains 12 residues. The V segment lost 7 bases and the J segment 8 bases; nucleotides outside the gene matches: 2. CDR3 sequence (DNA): TGTGCCAGCAAGCGGGGGGGTTATGAGCAGTTCTTC. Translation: CASKRGGYEQFF.

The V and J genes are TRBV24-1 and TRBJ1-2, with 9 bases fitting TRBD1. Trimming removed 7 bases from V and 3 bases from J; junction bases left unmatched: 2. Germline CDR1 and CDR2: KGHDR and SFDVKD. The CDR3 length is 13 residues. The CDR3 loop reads CATSGDRDYGYTF. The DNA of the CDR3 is TGTGCCACCAGCGGGGACAGGGACTATGGCTACACCTTC.

This CDR3 is CASSDSRASTDTQYF. The CDR3 DNA is TGTGCCAGCAGTGACTCGAGGGCTAGTACAGATACGCAGTATTTT. The rearrangement uses TRBV6-4 and TRBJ2-3; possibly TRBD2 for D (5 bases). This CDR3 comprises 15 residues. Germline V gene sequence: CDR1 MRHNA, CDR2 SNTAGT. V was trimmed by 0 bases and J by 3 bases, leaving 10 bases between them.

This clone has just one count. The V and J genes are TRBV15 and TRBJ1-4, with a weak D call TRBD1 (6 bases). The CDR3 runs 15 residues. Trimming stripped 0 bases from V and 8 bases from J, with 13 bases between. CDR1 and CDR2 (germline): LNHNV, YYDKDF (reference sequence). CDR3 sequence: CATSRDGGAREKLFF. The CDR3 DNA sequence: TGTGCCACCAGCAGAGATGGGGGGGCGCGGGAAAAACTGTTTTTT.

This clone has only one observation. CDR3 nucleotides: TGTGCCAGCAGTTACTCCGCGGGGGGGTGGAATGAGCAGTTCTTC. It specifies CASSYSAGGWNEQFF. The chain couples TRBV6-5 to TRBJ2-1; TRBD2 aligns across 9 bases. After removal of 0 bases from V and 7 bases from J, the junction contained 4 bases not matched to a gene. The CDR3 extends over 15 amino acids. Germline CDR1 MNHEY, CDR2 SVGAGI.